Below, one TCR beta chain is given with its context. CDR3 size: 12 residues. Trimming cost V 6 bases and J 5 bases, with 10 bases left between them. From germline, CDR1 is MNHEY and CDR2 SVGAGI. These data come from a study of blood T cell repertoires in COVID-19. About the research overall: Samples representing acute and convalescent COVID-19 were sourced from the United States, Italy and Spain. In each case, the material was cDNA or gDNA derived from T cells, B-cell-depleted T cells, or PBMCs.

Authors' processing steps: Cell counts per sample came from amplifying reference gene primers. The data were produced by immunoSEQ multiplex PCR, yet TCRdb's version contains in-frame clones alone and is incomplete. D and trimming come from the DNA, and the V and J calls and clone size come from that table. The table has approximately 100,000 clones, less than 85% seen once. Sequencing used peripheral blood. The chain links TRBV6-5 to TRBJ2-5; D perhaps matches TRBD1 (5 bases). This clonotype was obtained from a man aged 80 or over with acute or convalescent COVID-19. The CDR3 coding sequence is TGTGCCAGCAGCTGGGGCTCGGAGACCCAGTACTTC. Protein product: CASSWGSETQYF.